This T cell receptor beta chain was sequenced for a study of shared clonotypes between healthy human individuals. Looking at the study overall: The study enrolled a couple of women and a few men aged 18 to 49.

Using immunoSEQ multiplex PCR, the repertoire was profiled, and TCRdb retains in-frame clones only, with some absent. The table lists hundreds of thousands of clones, less than 96% of them singletons. Study-level results: Roughly 5% of naive CD4 clonotypes were common to four donors.

The CDR3 runs to 15 residues. After removal of 4 bases from V and 8 bases from J, the junction contained 13 bases not matched to a gene. Germline lookup yields CDR1 SEHNR and CDR2 FQNEAQ (reference sequence). With respect to this clone: Its antigen remains unknown.

The chain links TRBV7-9 to TRBJ2-5; 7 bases agree with TRBD2. The specimen sequenced was naive CD4+ T cells sorted from blood. Regarding subset: CD45RA+ positively selected. This receptor was identified in a woman aged 25-40 years in good health. This chain's CDR3 is CASSSGGSVVGTQYF. CDR3 DNA: TGTGCCAGCAGCTCCGGGGGGAGTGTCGTCGGAACCCAGTACTTC.